Shown below are 28 T cell receptor beta chains from a single sample sequenced in a study of human T cells and chemical hapten exposure. Described time point: patch test 1, 2 weeks after DPC sensitization. Indicated treatment: therapeutic diphenylcyclopropenone sensitization with weekly scalp DPC. TCRdb independently ran MiXCR on the RACE reads; one entry per CDR3 protein. The repertoire consists of 370,000 or so distinct CDR3 sequences, with approximately 5.1% occurring once and the leading ten covering over 2%. The sample consisted of whole blood, taken in connection with sensitization to the hapten diphenylcyclopropenone (DPC). These receptors were taken from a woman between 45 and 65 years old with alopecia areata. Some clones in this sample may be carry-over from other donors' samples.

This clonotype has more than one count but fewer than ten. This chain joins TRBV2 and TRBJ2-5, with 8 bases that match TRBD1. V was pared by 1 base and J by 6 bases, with 1 base of the junction left unmatched. The CDR3 has 13 amino acids. Germline V gives CDR1 SNHLY, CDR2 FYNNEI. The CDR3 nucleotides are TGTGCCAGCAGTGAAGACAGGGGGAAGACCCAGTACTTC. This sequence encodes CASSEDRGKTQYF. The variable domain in full, completed from reference TRBV2 and TRBJ2-5, reads EPEVTQTPSHQVTQMGQEVILRCVPISNHLYFYWYRQILGQKVEFLVSFYNNEISEKSEIFDDQFSVERPDGSNFTLKIRSTKLEDSAMYFCASSEDRGKTQYFGPGTRLLVL.

This clonotype was detected ten times or more. The rearrangement joins TRBV12-3 or TRBV12-4 to TRBJ1-1; 9 bases are shared with TRBD1. V gave up 5 bases and J gave up 3 bases; unmatched junction bases: 10. This CDR3 region has 16 residues. Here the CDR3 DNA reads TGTGCCAGCAGTCCTACAGGGGGCGCAGGGTACACTGAAGCTTTCTTT. This encodes CASSPTGGAGYTEAFF.

This clonotype was seen ten or more times. Here the CDR3 reads CASRQGTSIGYTF. CDR3 nucleotides: TGTGCCAGCCGACAGGGAACCTCTATTGGCTACACCTTC. The chain links TRBV2 to TRBJ1-2, with 7 bases fitting TRBD1. The CDR3 loop spans 13 amino acids. J lost 7 bases, V lost 8 bases, and 10 bases had no gene match. Germline CDR1 SNHLY, CDR2 FYNNEI.

As concerns this clonotype: Just one base apart from a much larger clone, this may be a read error. The chain combines TRBV5-1 with TRBJ2-1; either TRBD1 or TRBD2 may fit D (5 bases each). CDR1 is SGHRS and CDR2 is YFSETQ in the germline V gene. Trimming stripped 4 bases from V and 7 bases from J, with 18 bases between. CDR3 length equals 15 residues. CDR3 loop: CASSPARDLMNEQFF. DNA of the CDR3: TGCGCCAGCAGCCCCGCCCGGGACCTCATGAATGAGCAGTTCTTC.

The chain uses TRBV28 and TRBJ1-5, with 7 bases that match TRBD1. This CDR3 has 15 residues. With 6 bases clipped from V and 3 bases from J, the junction kept 8 bases outside the gene matches. CDR1 and CDR2 from the germline V gene are MDHEN and SYDVKM. CDR3 coding DNA: TGTGCCAGCAGATCCGGGACAGCAATCAATCAGCCCCAGCATTTT. It encodes CASRSGTAINQPQHF.

As regards this clonotype: Given a much more abundant clone one base away, this may be a read error. The chain has TRBV29-1 and TRBJ1-3; D might be TRBD1 (6 bases). Germline values: CDR1 SQVTM, CDR2 ANQGSEA. The CDR3 consists of 12 residues. The CDR3: CSVVGGGDTIYF. The CDR3 DNA reads TGCAGCGTTGTAGGGGGTGGAGACACCATATATTTT.

The chain joins TRBV19 to TRBJ1-1; D is ambiguous. The CDR3 sequence is 14 residues long. Germline CDR1 is LNHDA and CDR2 is SQIVND (reference sequence). Trimming left V 3 bases short and J 1 base short, with 9 bases between. In DNA, the CDR3 is TGTGCCAGTAGTATGGGAGGAGGGAACACTGAAGCTTTCTTT. Its translation is CASSMGGGNTEAFF.

This clonotype was counted a few times. The J gene is TRBJ1-1, the V gene TRBV6-5, with TRBD1 as a possible D gene (5 bases). Germline lookup yields CDR1 MNHEY and CDR2 SVGAGI. Between the trimmed V and J ends, which lost 4 bases and 8 bases, there was a span of 23 bases. The CDR3 covers 16 residues. The CDR3 nucleotides read TGTGCCAGCAGTTGGGGGAGTGGAGGCGGGAGCTTGGAAGCTTTCTTT. Its translation: CASSWGSGGGSLEAFF.

Ten or more counts support this clonotype. V gene TRBV20-1 combines with J gene TRBJ2-1; TRBD2 matches at 13 bases. Germline V gives CDR1 DFQATT, CDR2 SNEGSKA (reference sequence). The CDR3 spans 14 residues. V shed 2 bases, J shed 8 bases, and the junction held 3 bases outside the gene matches. The CDR3 nucleotides are TGCAGTGCTAGAACTAGCGGGGGGGCCGATGAGCAGTTCTTC. Translating it yields CSARTSGGADEQFF.

The sample holds many counts of this clonotype. The chain combines TRBV28 with TRBJ2-4; 8 bases fit TRBD1. The CDR3 has 14 amino acids. Germline V CDR1 and CDR2: MDHEN, SYDVKM. V lost 3 bases, J lost 6 bases, and 4 bases stayed unmatched. The CDR3, as DNA: TGTGCCAGCAGTTTTCGACAGGGGAGAAACATTCAGTACTTC. This sequence encodes CASSFRQGRNIQYF.

This clonotype was counted many times. V gene TRBV29-1 combines with J gene TRBJ1-2, with TRBD1 matching 8 bases. Germline trimming cut 1 base from V and 4 bases from J; bases unmatched to any gene: 8. Germline lookup yields CDR1 SQVTM and CDR2 ANQGSEA. This CDR3 has 15 amino acids. The CDR3 DNA reads TGCAGCGTTGAAGGTTTCCCGGGACAGGCCTATGGCTACACCTTC. Amino acids: CSVEGFPGQAYGYTF.

The genes are TRBV12-3 or TRBV12-4 and TRBJ2-3, with 8 positions matching TRBD1. Trimming removed 7 bases from V and 1 base from J; junction bases left unmatched: 13. This CDR3 has 17 residues. CDR3 loop: CASNSPGAGGGTDTQYF. The CDR3 DNA is TGTGCCAGCAACTCACCCGGGGCAGGGGGCGGCACAGATACGCAGTATTTT.

This clonotype showed up many times. The gene calls are TRBV7-8 and TRBJ1-1; a possible D gene is TRBD1 (6 bases). The CDR3 runs 15 residues. With 5 bases removed from V and 1 base from J, the gap between germline ends came to 14 bases. CDR1 is SGHVS, CDR2 FQNEAQ, per germline. The DNA for the CDR3 is TGTGCCAGCAGCACACCCGGGACACCGAACACTGAAGCTTTCTTT. It codes for CASSTPGTPNTEAFF.

The chain uses TRBV7-7 and TRBJ1-1; a weak D match, TRBD1 (5 bases). Trimming cost V 5 bases and J 0 bases, with 19 bases left between them. CDR1 SSHAT and CDR2 FNYEAQ come from the germline V gene (reference sequence). The CDR3 runs to 17 residues. The CDR3, as DNA: TGTGCCAGCAGCCGTCACGACAGACAGCTCATGAACACTGAAGCTTTCTTT. Translation: CASSRHDRQLMNTEAFF.

This clonotype has a count of ten or more. The chain has TRBV28 and TRBJ2-7; TRBD1 is a possible D gene (6 bases). Germline V gives CDR1 MDHEN, CDR2 SYDVKM. The CDR3 has 13 residues. V lost 7 bases, J lost 3 bases, and 13 bases lay in between. The chain's CDR3 is CASNRAEIYEQYF. The CDR3 coding sequence is TGTGCCAGCAACAGGGCCGAGATCTACGAGCAGTACTTC.

In this sample, this clonotype turned up many times. The V call is TRBV20-1, the J call TRBJ1-2; D unresolved. The length of the CDR3 is 12 residues. Germline CDR1 and CDR2: DFQATT and SNEGSKA (reference sequence). Trimming cost V 4 bases and J 6 bases, with 12 bases left between them. Here the CDR3 DNA reads TGCAGTGCTATATTCTCTGGGGATGGCTACACCTTC. Protein: CSAIFSGDGYTF.

The CDR3 DNA is TGTGCCAGCAGCCAACAACTAGCGGGAGGGGGCAATGAGCAGTTCTTC. This codes for CASSQQLAGGGNEQFF. The gene calls are TRBV3-1 and TRBJ2-1; 13 bases are shared with TRBD2. After removal of 2 bases from V and 6 bases from J, the junction contained 4 bases not matched to a gene. The germline gives CDR1 LGHDT, CDR2 YNNKEL (reference sequence). This CDR3 has 16 residues.

This clonotype was seen many times. The chain combines TRBV4-2 with TRBJ1-6; 8 bases are shared with TRBD1. Germline V gene lookup returns CDR1 LGHNA and CDR2 YNFKEQ. V trimming: 0 bases; J trimming: 8 bases; junction bases outside the gene matches: 9. There are 17 residues in the CDR3. The CDR3 DNA reads TGTGCCAGCAGCCAAGATTGGGACAGGCTCCGAGATTCACCCCTCCACTTT. Its protein product is CASSQDWDRLRDSPLHF.

The DNA of the CDR3 is TGTGCCACCAGCAGTTCCGACCCCTCCGAGCAGTACTTC. Residues: CATSSSDPSEQYF. The chain employs TRBV15 and TRBJ2-7; D is unresolved. CDR1 is LNHNV, CDR2 YYDKDF, per germline (reference sequence). With 3 bases removed from V and 6 bases from J, the gap between germline ends came to 12 bases. The CDR3 is 13 amino acids.

At least ten counts were recorded for this clonotype. J is TRBJ2-1 and V is TRBV11-2; D is undetermined. Per germline, CDR1 SGHAT and CDR2 FQNNGV. CDR3 size: 15 residues. V was pared by 6 bases and J by 0 bases, with 12 bases between. The CDR3 coding sequence is TGTGCCAGCAGTTACACACCTAGCTCCTACAATGAGCAGTTCTTC. Translating it yields CASSYTPSSYNEQFF.

The chain employs TRBV24-1 and TRBJ2-1; D is uncertain. Germline CDR1 and CDR2: KGHDR and SFDVKD. CDR3 length: 16 residues. Trimming cost V 3 bases and J 0 bases, with 11 bases left between them. The CDR3 DNA reads as TGTGCCACCAGTGATCTGATGGCGAGCTCCTACAATGAGCAGTTCTTC. The encoded protein is CATSDLMASSYNEQFF.

This clonotype was detected many times. The J gene is TRBJ1-2, the V gene TRBV7-2; D uncertain. The V gene's germline CDR1 is SGHTA and CDR2 FQGNSA. Trimming took off 1 base at V and 3 bases at J, with 6 bases between the two ends. The CDR3 has 13 amino acids. CDR3 in amino acids: CASSLDLDYGYTF. The CDR3 nucleotides are TGTGCCAGCAGCTTAGATCTGGACTATGGCTACACCTTC. Based on the CDR3 plus reference TRBV7-2 and TRBJ1-2, the full variable domain is GAGVSQSPSNKVTEKGKDVELRCDPISGHTALYWYRQSLGQGLEFLIYFQGNSAPDKSGLPSDRFSAERTGGSVSTLTIQRTQQEDSAVYLCASSLDLDYGYTFGSGTRLTVV.

This clonotype was seen a handful of times. V gene TRBV28 combines with J gene TRBJ2-3; 13 bases are shared with TRBD2. CDR1 MDHEN and CDR2 SYDVKM come from the germline V gene. With 11 bases clipped from V and 1 base from J, the junction kept 12 bases outside the gene matches. The CDR3 length is 17 residues. The CDR3 loop is CARGLAGKFVGTDTQYF. The CDR3, as DNA: TGTGCCCGGGGACTAGCGGGGAAATTTGTGGGCACAGATACGCAGTATTTT.

This chain connects TRBV15 to TRBJ1-1; D is possibly TRBD1 (5 bases). The germline V gene has CDR1 LNHNV and CDR2 YYDKDF (reference sequence). Trimming left V 0 bases short and J 7 bases short, with 6 bases between. This CDR3 region has 12 residues. Written as DNA, the CDR3 is TGTGCCACCAGCAGAGAAGGGGATGAAGCTTTCTTT. It is translated as CATSREGDEAFF.

J is TRBJ1-1 and V is TRBV15; TRBD1 aligns across 9 bases. Trimming took 2 bases from V and 8 from J; bases not matched to a gene: 9. CDR1 is LNHNV, CDR2 YYDKDF, per germline (reference sequence). The CDR3 loop spans 15 amino acids. The CDR3 nucleotides read TGTGCCACCAGCAGAAAGGGACAGGGACACTCAGAAGCTTTCTTT. Residues: CATSRKGQGHSEAFF.

This clonotype was recorded many times. The chain is built from TRBV20-1 and TRBJ2-1; 9 bases agree with TRBD2. V gave up 7 bases and J gave up 7 bases; unmatched junction bases: 17. The V gene's germline CDR1 is DFQATT and CDR2 SNEGSKA (reference sequence). CDR3 length: 16 residues. Here the CDR3 reads CSVPAGLAGIVNEQFF. CDR3 nucleotide sequence: TGCAGTGTCCCCGCGGGCCTAGCGGGAATAGTTAATGAGCAGTTCTTC.

This clonotype was observed at least ten times. V is TRBV9 and J is TRBJ1-1; D is unclear. V was trimmed by 4 bases and J by 6 bases, leaving 13 bases between them. The germline V gene encodes CDR1 SGDLS and CDR2 YYNGEE. This CDR3 spans 13 amino acids. The CDR3 loop is CASSQSSQSEAFF. CDR3 DNA: TGTGCCAGCAGCCAGAGTAGTCAATCTGAAGCTTTCTTT.

In this sample, this clonotype turned up a few times. This rearrangement joins TRBV4-1 to TRBJ1-5, with D unresolved. The CDR3 has 15 amino acids. Trimming removed 1 base from V and 6 bases from J, with 13 bases in between. Germline V gene sequence: CDR1 MGHRA, CDR2 YSYEKL. The CDR3 DNA sequence: TGCGCCAGCAGCCAAGGGATCTTGGCGCGTCAGCCCCAGCATTTT. Protein sequence: CASSQGILARQPQHF.